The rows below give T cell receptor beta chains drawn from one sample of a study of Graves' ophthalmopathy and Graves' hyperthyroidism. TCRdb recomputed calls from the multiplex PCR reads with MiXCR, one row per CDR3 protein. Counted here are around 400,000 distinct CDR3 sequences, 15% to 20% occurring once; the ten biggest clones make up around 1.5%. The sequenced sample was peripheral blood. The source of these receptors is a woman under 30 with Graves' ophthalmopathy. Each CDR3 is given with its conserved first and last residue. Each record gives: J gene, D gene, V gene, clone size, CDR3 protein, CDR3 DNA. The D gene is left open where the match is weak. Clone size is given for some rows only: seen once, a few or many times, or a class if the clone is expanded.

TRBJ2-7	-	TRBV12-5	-	CASGDSGMGPYEQYF	TGTGCTAGTGGTGATAGCGGAATGGGCCCCTACGAGCAGTACTTC
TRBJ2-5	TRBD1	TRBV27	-	CASSLLRTGTQYF	TGTGCCAGCAGTTTGTTGAGGACAGGGACCCAGTACTTC
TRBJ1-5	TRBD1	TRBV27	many	CASSFISGTGYYSNQPQHF	TGTGCCAGCAGTTTCATCTCCGGGACAGGATATTATAGCAATCAGCCCCAGCATTTT
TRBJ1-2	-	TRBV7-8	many	CASSRAGFNYGYTF	TGTGCCAGCAGCCGAGCGGGGTTTAACTATGGCTACACCTTC
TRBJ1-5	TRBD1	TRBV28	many	CASSARQGGGQPQHF	TGTGCCAGCAGCGCCCGACAGGGCGGAGGACAGCCCCAGCATTTT
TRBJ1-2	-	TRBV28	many	CASSLAGLAYGYTF	TGTGCCAGCAGTTTAGCGGGGCTTGCCTATGGCTACACCTTC
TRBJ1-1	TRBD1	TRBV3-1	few	CASSGNLRGGQYNTEAFF	TGTGCCAGCAGCGGTAATCTGCGGGGGGGACAGTATAACACTGAAGCTTTCTTT
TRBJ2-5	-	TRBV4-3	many	CASSQDTGQETQYF	TGCGCCAGCAGCCAAGACACAGGGCAAGAGACCCAGTACTTC
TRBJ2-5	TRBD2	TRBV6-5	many	CASSYGLAPPEYF	TGTGCCAGCAGTTACGGACTAGCCCCTCCGGAGTACTTC
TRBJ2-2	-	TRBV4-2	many	CASSQDLRQNTGELFF	TGTGCCAGCAGCCAAGATCTCAGACAAAACACCGGGGAGCTGTTTTTT
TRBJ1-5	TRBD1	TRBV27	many	CASSSQGYQPQHF	TGTGCCAGCAGTTCACAGGGGTATCAGCCCCAGCATTTT
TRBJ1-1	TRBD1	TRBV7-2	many	CASSSRTGEVTEAFF	TGTGCCAGCAGCTCGCGGACAGGGGAAGTGACTGAAGCTTTCTTT
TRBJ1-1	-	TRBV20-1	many	CSARGQQMNTEAFF	TGCAGTGCTAGAGGACAGCAAATGAACACTGAAGCTTTCTTT
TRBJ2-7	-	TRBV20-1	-	CSAHGRDTYEQYF	TGCAGTGCGCACGGACGGGATACCTACGAGCAGTACTTC
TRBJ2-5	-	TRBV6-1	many	CASSADLSGTGETQYF	TGTGCCAGCAGTGCCGATTTATCCGGGACTGGAGAGACCCAGTACTTC
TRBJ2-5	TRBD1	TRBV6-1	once	CASTPTPTGGIQETQYF	TGTGCCAGCACCCCAACCCCGACAGGGGGCATACAAGAGACCCAGTACTTC
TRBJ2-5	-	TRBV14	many	CASIEANPGFQETQYF	TGTGCCAGCATCGAAGCTAATCCGGGATTTCAAGAGACCCAGTACTTC
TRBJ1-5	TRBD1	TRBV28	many	CASSLSLGGHQPQHF	TGTGCCAGCAGTTTATCTTTAGGGGGCCATCAGCCCCAGCATTTT
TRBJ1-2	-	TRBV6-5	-	CASSYSSADGYTF	TGTGCCAGCAGTTACTCTTCGGCGGATGGCTACACCTTC
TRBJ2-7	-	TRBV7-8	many	CASSFLEGYSEQYF	TGTGCCAGCAGCTTCTTAGAGGGTTATAGCGAGCAGTACTTC
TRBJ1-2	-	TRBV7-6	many	CASSLSAGARPHYGYTF	TGTGCCAGCAGCTTATCTGCGGGTGCTCGGCCCCACTATGGCTACACCTTC
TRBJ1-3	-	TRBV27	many	CASSSRGSGNTIYF	TGTGCCAGCAGTTCCAGGGGATCTGGAAACACCATATATTTT
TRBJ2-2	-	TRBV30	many	CAWSVLVGMGTGELFF	TGTGCCTGGAGTGTACTGGTCGGGATGGGGACCGGGGAGCTGTTTTTT
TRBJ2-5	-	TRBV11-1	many	CASSAHRVQETQYF	TGTGCCAGCAGCGCCCACAGGGTTCAAGAGACCCAGTACTTC
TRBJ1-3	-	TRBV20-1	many	CSARDWRTVGGNTIYF	TGCAGTGCTAGAGATTGGAGGACAGTAGGGGGAAACACCATATATTTT
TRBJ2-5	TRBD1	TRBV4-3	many	CASSQGDRGLETQYF	TGCGCCAGCAGCCAAGGGGACAGGGGGCTAGAGACCCAGTACTTC
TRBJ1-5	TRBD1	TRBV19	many	CASTTTGWGNQPQHF	TGTGCCAGTACCACGACAGGGTGGGGCAATCAGCCCCAGCATTTT
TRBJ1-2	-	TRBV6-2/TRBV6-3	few	CASGGQGNYGYTF	TGTGCCAGCGGAGGTCAGGGAAACTATGGCTACACCTTC
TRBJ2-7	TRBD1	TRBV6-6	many	CASRPGQGAGGKAYEQYF	TGTGCCAGCAGGCCGGGACAGGGGGCGGGCGGGAAGGCCTACGAGCAGTACTTC
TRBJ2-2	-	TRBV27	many	CASSHGRENTGELFF	TGTGCCAGCAGTCACGGACGGGAAAACACCGGGGAGCTGTTTTTT
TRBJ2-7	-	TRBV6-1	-	CASSDVNTYYEQYF	TGTGCCAGCAGTGATGTGAACACATACTACGAGCAGTACTTC
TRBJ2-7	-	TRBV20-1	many	CSSSGTGLDEQYF	TGCAGTTCCTCCGGGACAGGACTAGACGAGCAGTACTTC
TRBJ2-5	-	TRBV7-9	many	CASSLGGVGQETQYF	TGTGCCAGCAGCTTAGGAGGGGTCGGCCAAGAGACCCAGTACTTC
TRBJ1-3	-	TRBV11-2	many	CASSLRGDSGNTIYF	TGTGCCAGCAGCTTACGGGGTGACTCTGGAAACACCATATATTTT
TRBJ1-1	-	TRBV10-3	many	CAISGHSVGEAFF	TGTGCCATCAGTGGCCACTCTGTGGGGGAAGCTTTCTTT
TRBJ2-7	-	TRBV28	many	CASSFRGGTGHF	TGTGCCAGCAGTTTCCGGGGGGGGACAGGGCACTTC
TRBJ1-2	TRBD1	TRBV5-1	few	CASSYTGTGMGYGYTF	TGCGCCAGCAGCTACACCGGGACAGGGATGGGCTATGGCTACACCTTC
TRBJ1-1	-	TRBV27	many	CASSTRGGMSPEAFF	TGTGCCAGCAGTACCCGGGGGGGGATGAGTCCTGAAGCTTTCTTT
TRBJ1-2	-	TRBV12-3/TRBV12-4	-	CASSLQAGTNYGYTF	TGTGCCAGCAGTTTACAGGCAGGGACGAACTATGGCTACACCTTC
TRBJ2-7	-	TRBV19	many	CASTPTGSGYEQYF	TGTGCCAGTACCCCTACAGGGTCGGGATACGAGCAGTACTTC
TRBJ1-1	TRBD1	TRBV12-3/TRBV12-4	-	CASNIIDRDGTEALF	TGTGCCAGCAATATCATTGACAGGGACGGCACTGAAGCTCTCTTT
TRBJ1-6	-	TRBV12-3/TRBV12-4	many	CASSLVSSPLHF	TGTGCCAGCAGTTTGGTTTCCTCACCCCTCCACTTT
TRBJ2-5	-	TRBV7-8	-	CASSQNRDAQETQYF	TGTGCCAGCAGCCAGAACCGGGACGCCCAAGAGACCCAGTACTTC
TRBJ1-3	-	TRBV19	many	CASSIKRASESFSGNTIYF	TGTGCCAGTAGTATAAAACGGGCTTCAGAATCTTTCTCTGGAAACACCATATATTTT
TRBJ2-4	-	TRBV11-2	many	CASSFGNIQYF	TGTGCCAGCAGCTTTGGCAACATTCAGTACTTC
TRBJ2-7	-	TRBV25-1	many	CASSSTTEILSYEQYF	TGTGCCAGCAGTTCAACGACAGAGATACTCTCCTACGAGCAGTACTTC
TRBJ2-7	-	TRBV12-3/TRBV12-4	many	CASSSRTVGRLSYEQYF	TGTGCCAGCAGTTCTCGTACCGTGGGGCGACTCTCCTACGAGCAGTACTTC
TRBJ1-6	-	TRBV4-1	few	CASSQEGLWNSPLHF	TGCGCCAGCAGCCAAGAAGGCCTTTGGAATTCACCCCTCCACTTT
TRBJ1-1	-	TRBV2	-	CASTELGPPNTEAFF	TGTGCCAGCACCGAACTGGGACCGCCGAACACTGAAGCTTTCTTT
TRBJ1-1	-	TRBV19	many	CASRNPALSANTEAFF	TGTGCCAGCAGAAATCCAGCCCTCTCGGCGAACACTGAAGCTTTCTTT
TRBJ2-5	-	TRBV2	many	CASKKSTQETQYF	TGTGCCAGCAAGAAGAGTACCCAAGAGACCCAGTACTTC
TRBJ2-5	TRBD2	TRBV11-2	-	CASSLNRAGGPVQETQYF	TGTGCCAGCAGCTTAAATCGGGCGGGGGGGCCGGTCCAAGAGACCCAGTACTTC
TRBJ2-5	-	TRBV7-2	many	CASSLLRGRQETQYF	TGTGCCAGCAGCTTATTACGGGGCAGACAAGAGACCCAGTACTTC
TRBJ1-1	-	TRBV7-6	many	CASSRRTGTSDTEAFF	TGTGCCAGCAGCAGAAGGACGGGGACTTCGGACACTGAAGCTTTCTTT
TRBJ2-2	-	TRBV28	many	CASSPLEGLNTGELFF	TGTGCCAGCAGCCCCCTTGAGGGCCTGAACACCGGGGAGCTGTTTTTT
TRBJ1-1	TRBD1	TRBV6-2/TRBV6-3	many	CASSTGGAWGTEAFF	TGTGCCAGCAGTACAGGGGGCGCTTGGGGCACTGAAGCTTTCTTT
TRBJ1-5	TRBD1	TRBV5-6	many	CASSYRGRSNQPQHF	TGTGCCAGCAGTTACAGGGGGCGAAGCAATCAGCCCCAGCATTTT
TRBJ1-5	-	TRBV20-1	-	CSARIPQGRQPQHF	TGCAGTGCTAGAATCCCACAGGGTCGACAGCCCCAGCATTTT
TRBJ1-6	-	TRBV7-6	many	CASSLGTDSYSPLHF	TGTGCCAGCAGTTTGGGGACCGACTCCTATTCACCCCTCCACTTT
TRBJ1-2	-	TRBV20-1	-	CSATPGQNYGYTF	TGCAGTGCTACACCCGGACAGAACTATGGCTACACCTTC